The 14 T cell receptor beta chains below all came from one sample that was sequenced in a study of cytomegalovirus exposure and HLA in healthy donors. Amplification used 60 Vbeta primers and 13 Jbeta primers. Assay: immunoSEQ multiplex PCR; the TCRdb copy retains only in-frame clones and omits some. The profile covers 100,000 to 120,000 clones, with 75% to 85% appearing a single time and roughly 6.1% taken by the ten largest. Sequenced: PBMCs. These receptors all come from a man between 18 and 35 years old in good health and CMV-seronegative.

The CDR3 loop is CAISESDSRGYGYTF. The CDR3 region has the DNA TGTGCCATCAGTGAGTCGGACAGCCGGGGATATGGCTACACCTTC. The gene calls are TRBV10-3 and TRBJ1-2, with D perhaps matching TRBD1 (6 bases). The CDR3 is 15 residues long. V was pared by 0 bases and J by 5 bases, with 13 bases between. Germline CDR1 ENHRY, CDR2 SYGVKD.

The J gene is TRBJ2-5, the V gene TRBV21-1; the table names TRBD1, a call not compared with the DNA. TRBV21-1 is a pseudogene segment. The CDR3 sequence is 14 residues long. CDR3 DNA: TGTGCCAGCAGCAACTCAGGGGGCGCCGAGACCCAGTACTTC. Translation: CASSNSGGAETQYF.

CDR3 sequence (DNA): TGTGCCAGCAGCAAAGGACAGGGCTATGGCTACACCTTC. Translation: CASSKGQGYGYTF. The chain recombines TRBV5-8 with TRBJ1-2; TRBD1 matches 8 bases. V lost 4 bases and J lost 4; bases outside the gene matches: 3. This CDR3 region has 13 residues. Per the germline V gene, CDR1 is SGHTS and CDR2 is YDEGEE.

The chain employs TRBV5-8 and TRBJ2-2, with 12 bases aligning to TRBD2. Germline CDR1 reads SGHTS; CDR2 reads YDEGEE. The trim removed 4 bases at V and 3 bases at J, leaving 4 bases unmatched. This CDR3 has 16 amino acids. CDR3: CASSLGTSGYTGELFF. The CDR3 nucleotides are TGTGCCAGCAGCCTCGGGACTAGCGGGTACACCGGGGAGCTGTTTTTT.

The chain's CDR3 is CASSQDIMGGIYGYTF. Written as DNA, the CDR3 is TGTGCCAGCAGCCAAGATATCATGGGGGGTATCTATGGCTACACCTTC. The gene calls are TRBV4-2 and TRBJ1-2, with D tentatively TRBD1 (5 bases). Between the trimmed V and J ends, which lost 0 bases and 4 bases, there was a span of 15 bases. The CDR3 spans 16 residues. Germline V gene sequence: CDR1 LGHNA, CDR2 YNFKEQ.

This chain joins TRBV5-1 and TRBJ2-7; 9 bases are shared with TRBD2. After removal of 0 bases from V and 0 bases from J, the junction contained 7 bases not matched to a gene. The CDR3 length is 17 residues. CDR1 is SGHRS, CDR2 YFSETQ, per germline. CDR3 sequence reads: CASSLGASGTSSYEQYF. The DNA of the CDR3 is TGCGCCAGCAGCTTGGGGGCTAGCGGGACCAGCTCCTACGAGCAGTACTTC.

The J gene is TRBJ2-5, the V gene TRBV27, with 9 bases identical to TRBD2. The V segment lost 6 bases and the J segment 4 bases; nucleotides outside the gene matches: 9. Germline V lookup: CDR1 MNHEY, CDR2 SMNVEV (reference sequence). The CDR3 length is 15 residues. The CDR3 is CASSTGGRAGETQYF. The CDR3 region has the DNA TGTGCCAGCAGCACTGGCGGGAGGGCAGGAGAGACCCAGTACTTC.

A few counts support this clone. V is TRBV10-2 and J is TRBJ1-1; TRBD1 might be the D (6 bases). The V end lost 8 bases, the J end lost 4 bases, and 11 bases lay between the germline ends. The CDR3 totals 12 residues. CDR1 and CDR2 from the germline V gene are WSHSY and SAAADI. The CDR3 sequence: CASSTGPTEAFF. CDR3 bases: TGCGCCAGCTCCACAGGGCCCACTGAAGCTTTCTTT.

This clone was detected only a few times. This chain links TRBV6-5 with TRBJ2-7, with D perhaps matching TRBD1 (7 bases). The CDR3 has 15 amino acids. The V end was cut by 2 bases, the J end by 2 bases, with 13 bases between. Per germline, CDR1 MNHEY and CDR2 SVGAGI. CDR3 amino acids: CASSYVAGGPYEQYF. For the CDR3, the DNA is TGTGCCAGCAGTTACGTTGCAGGGGGGCCCTACGAGCAGTACTTC.

V and J are TRBV6-1 and TRBJ2-7; D uncertain. This CDR3 region has 14 residues. V was cut by 1 base and J by 2 bases, with 9 bases left in between. The germline V gene has CDR1 MNHNS and CDR2 SASEGT. For the CDR3, the DNA is TGTGCCAGCAGTGAAGAGAACAGACCCTACGAGCAGTACTTC. Encoded protein: CASSEENRPYEQYF.

The V and J genes are TRBV29-1 and TRBJ2-3; 7 nucleotides match TRBD2. Germline V gene sequence: CDR1 SQVTM, CDR2 ANQGSEA. The ends lost 4 bases at V and 6 bases at J; junction bases unmatched: 10. The CDR3 contains 14 residues. CDR3 in amino acids: CSVGTAGRRDTQYF. The DNA for the CDR3 is TGCAGCGTTGGTACAGCGGGACGTAGGGATACGCAGTATTTT.

V usage is TRBV19 and J usage is TRBJ2-7, with 10 bases fitting TRBD2. The CDR3 covers 14 residues. V was pared by 4 bases and J by 3 bases, with 3 bases of the junction left unmatched. Germline V CDR1 and CDR2: LNHDA, SQIVND (reference sequence). The CDR3 reads CASSTLAGVYEQYF. CDR3 nucleotide sequence: TGTGCCAGTAGTACCCTAGCGGGGGTCTACGAGCAGTACTTC.

The J gene is TRBJ2-7, the V gene TRBV6-6; a possible D gene is TRBD2 (6 bases). The CDR3 spans 11 residues. With 9 bases removed from V and 7 bases from J, the gap between germline ends came to 13 bases. Germline CDR1 MNHNY, CDR2 SVGAGI (reference sequence). For the CDR3, the DNA is TGTGCCAGTATAGGAGCGGGTGAGCAGTACTTC. Its protein is CASIGAGEQYF.

The chain couples TRBV18 to TRBJ2-7; maybe TRBD1 (5 bases). Germline CDR1 and CDR2: KGHSH and LQKENI. The CDR3 totals 12 residues. Trimming shortened V by 3 bases and J by 3 bases, and 6 bases separated the two germline ends. CDR3 DNA sequence: TGTGCCAGCTCACCGGACATCTACGAGCAGTACTTC. Encoded protein: CASSPDIYEQYF.